The 28 T cell receptor beta chains below all came from one sample that was sequenced in a study of vaccination effects on CD4 cells after COVID-19. Profiling relied on immunoSEQ multiplex PCR, and the TCRdb table lists in-frame clones only, not all of them. This sample has 50,000 or so clones, with 67% found just once. With about 9 days of culture completed, CD4+ T cells were isolated. No antigens are known for them. The sample was CD4+ T cells from PBMCs cultured without peptide, taken before COVID-19 vaccination. These receptors came from a human donor who received a COVID-19 vaccine.

V is TRBV5-4 and J is TRBJ1-2; D remains ambiguous. The CDR3 sequence is 12 residues long. From germline, CDR1 is SGHNT and CDR2 YYREEE (reference sequence). V was trimmed by 2 bases and J by 3 bases, leaving 5 bases between them. As DNA, the CDR3 is TGTGCCAGCAGCTTCGGGGACTATGGCTACACCTTC. Its translation: CASSFGDYGYTF. The whole variable domain, remainder taken from reference TRBV5-4 and TRBJ1-2, is ETGVTQSPTHLIKTRGQQVTLRCSSQSGHNTVSWYQQALGQGPQFIFQYYREEENGRGNFPPRFSGLQFPNYSSELNVNALELDDSALYLCASSFGDYGYTFGSGTRLTVV.

This sequence joins TRBV3-1 (or the pseudogene TRBV3-2) and TRBJ1-5; D not certain. Germline V gene sequence: CDR1 LGHDT, CDR2 YNNKEL (reference sequence). The CDR3 contains 14 residues. Trimming removed 1 base at V and 1 base at J, with 5 bases between. The CDR3: CASSQAVSNQPQHF. The CDR3, as DNA: TGTGCCAGCAGCCAAGCGGTGAGCAATCAGCCCCAGCATTTT.

The chain links TRBV2 to TRBJ2-7; 10 nucleotides align to TRBD2. CDR3 size: 15 residues. CDR1 is SNHLY, CDR2 FYNNEI, per germline. Unmatched junction bases numbered 9, after V lost 8 bases and J lost 2 bases. CDR3: CASQEREGVPYEQYF. The CDR3 region has the DNA TGTGCCAGCCAGGAGCGGGAGGGCGTGCCCTACGAGCAGTACTTC.

This clone occurred a few times. The J gene is TRBJ1-1, the V gene TRBV2; no definite D call. CDR3 length: 13 amino acids. Trimming stripped 4 bases from V and 3 bases from J, with 9 bases between. Germline V CDR1 and CDR2: SNHLY, FYNNEI. CDR3 sequence reads: CASSVEGHTEAFF. The CDR3 bases are TGTGCCAGCAGTGTGGAAGGGCACACTGAAGCTTTCTTT.

The J gene is TRBJ2-7, the V gene TRBV10-3; tentative D call: TRBD1 (5 bases). The CDR3 has 14 residues. Trimming took off 4 bases at V and 0 bases at J, with 10 bases between the two ends. Germline CDR1 reads ENHRY; CDR2 reads SYGVKD. Here the CDR3 reads CAISGGTSSYEQYF. In DNA, the CDR3 is TGTGCCATCAGTGGGGGCACGAGCTCCTACGAGCAGTACTTC.

The rearrangement links TRBV30 to TRBJ2-1, with 13 nucleotides matching TRBD2. Germline V gene data show CDR1 as GTSNPN and CDR2 as SVGIG (reference sequence). V gave up 7 bases and J gave up 8 bases; unmatched junction bases: 8. This CDR3 contains 14 residues. CDR3 sequence: CASATSGRGHEQFF. CDR3 nucleotide sequence: TGTGCCTCCGCCACTAGCGGGAGGGGCCATGAGCAGTTCTTC.

This clone was seen only a few times. The gene calls are TRBV27 and TRBJ1-2; the match to TRBD1 covers 9 bases. Trimming removed 4 bases from V and 4 bases from J; junction bases left unmatched: 10. Germline CDR1 reads MNHEY; CDR2 reads SMNVEV (reference sequence). This CDR3 region has 16 residues. The CDR3 is CASSSPTGGAGYGYTF. In nucleotides, the CDR3 is TGTGCCAGCAGTTCCCCCACAGGGGGCGCGGGCTATGGCTACACCTTC.

This clone was found once. This chain joins TRBV11-2 and TRBJ1-2, with D hard to call. Trimming removed 5 bases at V and 8 bases at J, with 18 bases between. The CDR3 length is 14 residues. Per germline, CDR1 SGHAT and CDR2 FQNNGV. Here the CDR3 DNA reads TGTGCCAGCAGCCCATCCCAAAGTCTCTACGGCTACACCTTC. Translation: CASSPSQSLYGYTF.

This sequence joins TRBV6-6 and TRBJ2-7, with unresolved D. The V end lost 5 bases, the J end lost 1 base, and 15 bases lay between the germline ends. There are 15 residues in the CDR3. Germline V gene data show CDR1 as MNHNY and CDR2 as SVGAGI (reference sequence). The chain's CDR3 is CASSPGQSRSYEQYF. CDR3 DNA sequence: TGTGCCAGCAGTCCAGGCCAGTCCCGTTCCTACGAGCAGTACTTC.

V gene TRBV6-5 combines with J gene TRBJ2-5; 13 nucleotides agree with TRBD2. The CDR3 is 14 amino acids. Per germline, CDR1 MNHEY and CDR2 SVGAGI. V was clipped by 10 bases and J by 1 base; unmatched bases: 3. The CDR3 region is CATRTSGGQETQYF. The DNA for the CDR3 is TGTGCCACCCGGACTAGCGGGGGCCAAGAGACCCAGTACTTC.

The gene calls are TRBV6-5 and TRBJ1-6; D may be TRBD1 (5 bases). V was clipped by 5 bases and J by 9 bases, with 8 bases between them. Germline V lookup: CDR1 MNHEY, CDR2 SVGAGI. The CDR3 totals 12 residues. CDR3 residues: CASSLGGSPLHF. DNA for the CDR3: TGTGCCAGCAGTCTTGGGGGTTCACCCCTCCACTTT.

This clone is labeled medium-sized (0.01 to 0.1%). V usage is TRBV2 and J usage is TRBJ1-2; no clear D gene. V dropped 5 bases and J dropped 8 bases, with 12 bases sitting between them. Per the germline V gene, CDR1 is SNHLY and CDR2 is FYNNEI. This CDR3 spans 12 amino acids. CDR3 amino acids: CASSRPGQGYTF. For the CDR3, the DNA is TGTGCCAGCAGTCGCCCTGGCCAGGGCTACACCTTC.

The V gene is TRBV30, the J gene TRBJ2-5, with 10 bases that match TRBD2. CDR3 length: 15 amino acids. Looked up from germline, CDR1 is GTSNPN and CDR2 is SVGIG (reference sequence). With V trimmed by 5 bases and J by 5 bases, 11 bases remained unmatched. The CDR3 nucleotides are TGTGCCTGGCGGCTCATAGCGGGAGGACCGGAGACCCAGTACTTC. Amino acid sequence: CAWRLIAGGPETQYF.

This sequence joins TRBV18 and TRBJ2-2, with no clear D. Trimming removed 0 bases from V and 4 bases from J, with 0 bases in between. The CDR3 runs 12 residues. Germline CDR1 is KGHSH and CDR2 is LQKENI. DNA of the CDR3: TGTGCCAGCTCACCACCCACCGGGGAGCTGTTTTTT. This sequence encodes CASSPPTGELFF.

V gene TRBV28 combines with J gene TRBJ2-3, with 7 bases that match TRBD1. Trimming took 3 bases from V and 4 from J; bases not matched to a gene: 13. The CDR3 extends over 17 amino acids. CDR1 and CDR2 from the germline V gene are MDHEN and SYDVKM. The CDR3 sequence: CASSLSLAGGNADTQYF. In DNA, the CDR3 is TGTGCCAGCAGTTTGAGTTTGGCAGGGGGAAACGCAGATACGCAGTATTTT.

This sequence joins TRBV2 and TRBJ2-4, with TRBD1 identical over 11 bases. CDR3 length: 15 residues. Trimming removed 6 bases from V and 8 bases from J; junction bases left unmatched: 9. Per the germline V gene, CDR1 is SNHLY and CDR2 is FYNNEI. CDR3 nucleotide sequence: TGTGCCAGCAGAGATTCCGGGACAGGGGGGTACATTCAGTACTTC. As protein: CASRDSGTGGYIQYF.

The V gene is TRBV19, the J gene TRBJ2-3; D uncertain. V was trimmed by 4 bases and J by 5 bases, leaving 10 bases between them. CDR1 and CDR2 (germline): LNHDA, SQIVND (reference sequence). This CDR3 comprises 13 residues. CDR3 residues: CASSTPSLDTQYF. In DNA form, the CDR3 reads TGTGCCAGTAGTACACCCTCACTAGATACGCAGTATTTT.

The V and J genes are TRBV19 and TRBJ1-2; D is unresolved. This CDR3 has 15 residues. CDR1 and CDR2 from the germline V gene are LNHDA and SQIVND (reference sequence). The V end lost 7 bases, the J end lost 9 bases, and 24 bases lay between the germline ends. The CDR3 sequence: CASTPQYRSSMRYTF. The CDR3 nucleotides read TGTGCCAGTACACCTCAATACCGGAGTTCGATGCGCTACACCTTC.

V is TRBV18 and J is TRBJ2-3; tentatively, D is TRBD2 (6 bases). The V gene lost 4 bases and the J gene lost 3 bases, with 17 bases spanning the gap. The CDR3 is made up of 16 amino acids. Per germline, CDR1 KGHSH and CDR2 LQKENI. The CDR3 loop is CASSRYGGAGTDTQYF. The CDR3 bases are TGTGCCAGCTCACGGTACGGCGGGGCGGGGACAGATACGCAGTATTTT.

The gene calls are TRBV12-3 or TRBV12-4 and TRBJ1-3; D remains unclear. This CDR3 is built from 13 residues. V dropped 8 bases and J dropped 0 bases, with 8 bases sitting between them. As DNA, the CDR3 is TGTGCCAGCCGGGGAACCTCTGGAAACACCATATATTTT. It specifies CASRGTSGNTIYF.

The chain carries TRBV7-3 and TRBJ2-3, with 11 positions matching TRBD2. CDR3 size: 16 residues. V was pared by 5 bases and J by 5 bases, with 9 bases of the junction left unmatched. Germline CDR1 and CDR2: SGHTA and FQGTGA. In DNA, the CDR3 is TGTGCCAGCAGCCCCGGGGCTAGCGGGGGGCGAGATACGCAGTATTTT. It translates to CASSPGASGGRDTQYF. Full variable domain (missing parts from reference TRBV7-3 and TRBJ2-3): GAGVSQTPSNKVTEKGKYVELRCDPISGHTALYWYRQSLGQGPEFLIYFQGTGAADDSGLPNDRFFAVRPEGSVSTLKIQRTERGDSAVYLCASSPGASGGRDTQYFGPGTRLTVL.

The genes are TRBV5-6 and TRBJ1-3, with D unclear. CDR1 is SGHDT, CDR2 YYEEEE, per germline. This CDR3 has 14 amino acids. The V end lost 2 bases, the J end lost 4 bases, and 10 bases lay between the germline ends. CDR3 protein: CASSLKGAGNTIYF. The CDR3 nucleotides read TGTGCCAGCAGCTTAAAGGGCGCAGGAAACACCATATATTTT.

This chain connects TRBV10-3 to TRBJ1-2, with D possibly TRBD1 on 6 matching bases. This CDR3 contains 14 residues. Trimming left V 0 bases short and J 8 bases short, with 13 bases between. CDR1 ENHRY and CDR2 SYGVKD come from the germline V gene. CDR3 in DNA: TGTGCCATCAGTGAGTCGTACGGGGGCGAGGGCTACACCTTC. Translating gives CAISESYGGEGYTF.

The gene calls are TRBV5-1 and TRBJ2-2; the match to TRBD1 covers 8 bases. Germline V gene sequence: CDR1 SGHRS, CDR2 YFSETQ. J was trimmed by 4 bases and V by 4 bases; bases with no gene match: 6. The CDR3 covers 15 residues. CDR3 nucleotide sequence: TGCGCCAGCAGCCCCGACAGGGGAGCCACCGGGGAGCTGTTTTTT. Translating it yields CASSPDRGATGELFF.

There are a few counts of this clone. The V and J genes are TRBV13 and TRBJ1-1; weak D call: TRBD1 (6 bases). The ends were cut back, 3 bases at V and 8 bases at J, with 25 bases in the middle. This CDR3 is built from 17 residues. Per the germline V gene, CDR1 is PRHDT and CDR2 is FYEKMQ (reference sequence). Here the CDR3 reads CASSFLIALTGSSEAFF. CDR3 coding DNA: TGTGCCAGCAGCTTCCTTATAGCCTTGACAGGCTCTTCGGAAGCTTTCTTT.

This clone was counted once. The chain employs TRBV6-5 and TRBJ2-7; 9 bases map to TRBD1. CDR1 is MNHEY and CDR2 is SVGAGI in the germline V gene. With 2 bases clipped from V and 4 bases from J, the junction kept 3 bases outside the gene matches. The CDR3 sequence is 14 residues long. CDR3 bases: TGTGCCAGCAGTTACGGACAGGGGATTTACGAGCAGTACTTC. This sequence encodes CASSYGQGIYEQYF.

This chain connects TRBV19 to TRBJ2-2; weak D call: TRBD1 (5 bases). V was pared by 3 bases and J by 1 base, with 6 bases between. This CDR3 is built from 14 residues. The germline V gene encodes CDR1 LNHDA and CDR2 SQIVND (reference sequence). The CDR3 DNA is TGTGCCAGTAGTATTACAGGGAACACCGGGGAGCTGTTTTTT. Its protein product is CASSITGNTGELFF. Based on the CDR3 plus reference TRBV19 and TRBJ2-2, the full variable domain is DGGITQSPKYLFRKEGQNVTLSCEQNLNHDAMYWYRQDPGQGLRLIYYSQIVNDFQKGDIAEGYSVSREKKESFPLTVTSAQKNPTAFYLCASSITGNTGELFFGEGSRLTVL.

V and J are TRBV28 and TRBJ1-1; 7 bases map to TRBD1. Per the germline V gene, CDR1 is MDHEN and CDR2 is SYDVKM. This CDR3 has 18 amino acids. With V trimmed by 6 bases and J by 1 base, 17 bases remained unmatched. CDR3 amino acids: CASSLEQSWDRRNTEAFF. For the CDR3, the DNA is TGTGCCAGCAGCCTTGAACAGTCTTGGGACAGACGGAACACTGAAGCTTTCTTT.